These T cell receptor beta chains were read from a single sample in a study of cytomegalovirus exposure and HLA in healthy donors. TCRdb's table, derived via immunoSEQ multiplex PCR, lists solely in-frame clones and lacks some. Here the sample spans about 160,000 clones, approximately 78% being singletons. Sample: PBMCs. The receptors were sampled from a woman in her thirties in good health and CMV-seropositive. The CDR3 runs from the conserved cysteine through the conserved F or W. The D gene is left open where the match is weak. Part of the rows lack a size; the others show once, few, many or a class for expanded clones.

V	size	J	D	DNA	CDR3
TRBV5-4	NA	TRBJ2-5	TRBD1	TGTGCCAGCAGCCTTCAGGGGGCAGGGGAGACCCAGTACTTC	CASSLQGAGETQYF
TRBV9	NA	TRBJ2-7	TRBD2	TGTGCCAGCAGCGTGACCGGGACGGGGGGGGCCGAGCAGTACTTC	CASSVTGTGGAEQYF
TRBV7-2	NA	TRBJ2-1	TRBD2	TGTGCCAGCAGCTTATTTAGCGGGGGGACCTCCTACAATGAGCAGTTCTTC	CASSLFSGGTSYNEQFF
TRBV5-1	NA	TRBJ1-5	TRBD1	TGCGCCAGCAGCTTGACAGGGGCTCAGCCCCAGCATTTT	CASSLTGAQPQHF
TRBV6-5	NA	TRBJ1-6	NA	TGTGCCAGCAGCAAACGAAGGGGTGATTCACCCCTCCACTTT	CASSKRRGDSPLHF
TRBV6-6	NA	TRBJ2-7	TRBD1	TGTGCCAGCAGCCACCTACGTCGACAGGGGGCGTACGAGCAGTACTTC	CASSHLRRQGAYEQYF
TRBV2	NA	TRBJ1-3	TRBD1	TGTGCCAGCAGTGATGGACAGGGGCTAGGAAACACCATATATTTT	CASSDGQGLGNTIYF
TRBV2	NA	TRBJ1-4	TRBD1	TGTGCCAGCAGTTGGGACAGGGGGGAAGAAAAACTGTTTTTT	CASSWDRGEEKLFF
TRBV30	NA	TRBJ2-7	TRBD1	TGTGCCTGGAGCCGGGACAGGGGCTACGAGCAGTACTTC	CAWSRDRGYEQYF
TRBV19	few	TRBJ2-3	NA	TGTGCCAGTAGTATCTCTTCTAGCACAGATACGCAGTATTTT	CASSISSSTDTQYF